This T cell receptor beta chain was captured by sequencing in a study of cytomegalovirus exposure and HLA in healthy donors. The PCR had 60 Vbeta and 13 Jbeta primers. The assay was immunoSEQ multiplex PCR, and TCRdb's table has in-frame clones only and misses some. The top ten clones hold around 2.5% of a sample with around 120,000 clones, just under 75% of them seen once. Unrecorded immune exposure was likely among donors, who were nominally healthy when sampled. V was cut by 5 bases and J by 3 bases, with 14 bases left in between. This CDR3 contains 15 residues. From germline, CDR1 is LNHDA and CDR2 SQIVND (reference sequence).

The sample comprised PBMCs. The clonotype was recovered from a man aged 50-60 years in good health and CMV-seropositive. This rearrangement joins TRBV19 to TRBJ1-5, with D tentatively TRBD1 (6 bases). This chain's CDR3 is CASSALGQSNQPQHF. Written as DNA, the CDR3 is TGTGCCAGTAGTGCCCTCGGACAGTCCAATCAGCCCCAGCATTTT.